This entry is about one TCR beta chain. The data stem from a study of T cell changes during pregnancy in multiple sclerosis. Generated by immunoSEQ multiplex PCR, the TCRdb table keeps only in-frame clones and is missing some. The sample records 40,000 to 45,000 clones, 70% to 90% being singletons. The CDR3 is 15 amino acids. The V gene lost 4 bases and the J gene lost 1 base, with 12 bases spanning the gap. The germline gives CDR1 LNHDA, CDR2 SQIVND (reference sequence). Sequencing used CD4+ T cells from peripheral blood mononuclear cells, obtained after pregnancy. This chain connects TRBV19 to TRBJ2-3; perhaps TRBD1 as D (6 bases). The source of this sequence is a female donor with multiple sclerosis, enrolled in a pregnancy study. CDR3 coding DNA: TGTGCCAGTAGTAGGGCCGAGGGGGGCACAGATACGCAGTATTTT. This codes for CASSRAEGGTDTQYF.